The next 22 T cell receptor beta chains were all read from a single sample in a study of CD8 T cells in ankylosing spondylitis listed by TCRdb under 2017. Their antigens are not known. The method behind the library was 5' RACE. The instrument was an Illumina HiSeq 2500. TCRdb redid the processing of the public reads, applying fastp at Q25 and MiXCR, and retained in-frame beta chains. Entries are consolidated by CDR3 protein sequence, retaining the most common genes and DNA. Present in this sample are about 540,000 distinct CDR3 sequences, about 12% of which were seen just once. The ten largest clones represent nearly 7% of the sample. Summary of the overall study and its limitations: Blood from ankylosing spondylitis patients appeared to be characterized by a TCR beta motif composed of several highly homologous amino acid variants.

The specimen sequenced was blood, either unsorted or a sorted T cell fraction (not recorded which). Every receptor here comes from a male donor with ankylosing spondylitis.

This clonotype has more than one count but fewer than ten. The rearrangement joins TRBV7-2 to TRBJ2-1, with D possibly being TRBD2 (5 bases). Trimming left V 8 bases short and J 5 bases short, with 19 bases between. This CDR3 is built from 15 residues. Germline assignment: CDR1 SGHTA and CDR2 FQGNSA. The DNA of the CDR3 is TGTGCCAGCCGTTCCACTGTAGCGACAAACAATGAGCAGTTCTTC. It specifies CASRSTVATNNEQFF. Full variable domain (rest looked up from reference TRBV7-2 and TRBJ2-1): GAGVSQSPSNKVTEKGKDVELRCDPISGHTALYWYRQSLGQGLEFLIYFQGNSAPDKSGLPSDRFSAERTGGSVSTLTIQRTQQEDSAVYLCASRSTVATNNEQFFGPGTRLTVL.

This clonotype came up a few times. The chain couples TRBV12-3 or TRBV12-4 to TRBJ2-2; 9 bases agree with TRBD2. The CDR3 sequence is 16 residues long. The trim removed 3 bases at V and 1 base at J, leaving 3 bases unmatched. The CDR3 DNA follows: TGTGCCAGCAGTTTGATTAGCGGGAGGAACACCGGGGAGCTGTTTTTT. The encoded protein is CASSLISGRNTGELFF.

This chain uses TRBV7-9 with TRBJ1-6; TRBD1 might be the D (5 bases). CDR1 is SEHNR, CDR2 FQNEAQ, per germline (reference sequence). The CDR3 has 16 amino acids. The ends were cut back, 8 bases at V and 4 bases at J, with 18 bases in the middle. The CDR3 loop reads CASHVEAGSYNSPLHF. The CDR3, as DNA: TGTGCCAGCCATGTGGAGGCAGGGTCATATAATTCACCCCTCCACTTT.

J is TRBJ2-3 and V is TRBV7-9; D possibly corresponds to TRBD1 (6 bases). The CDR3 is 16 amino acids. Germline CDR1 reads SEHNR; CDR2 reads FQNEAQ (reference sequence). Trimming removed 5 bases from V and 0 bases from J, with 15 bases in between. CDR3 sequence reads: CASSPGDTLSTDTQYF. Written as DNA, the CDR3 is TGTGCCAGCAGCCCAGGGGACACTCTAAGCACAGATACGCAGTATTTT.

V is TRBV30 and J is TRBJ1-2, with 12 bases fitting TRBD1. V shed 5 bases, J shed 8 bases, and the junction held 6 bases outside the gene matches. The CDR3 spans 13 residues. CDR1 is GTSNPN and CDR2 is SVGIG in the germline V gene (reference sequence). The CDR3 loop reads CAWGTGGGQGYTF. The CDR3 DNA sequence: TGTGCCTGGGGGACAGGGGGCGGTCAGGGCTACACCTTC.

The gene calls are TRBV5-1 and TRBJ1-1; 7 nucleotides agree with TRBD1. Germline V gene data show CDR1 as SGHRS and CDR2 as YFSETQ. This CDR3 has 14 residues. V was clipped by 4 bases and J by 4 bases; unmatched bases: 7. The CDR3 DNA is TGCGCCAGCAGCGCAACAGGGGCTGGCACTGAAGCTTTCTTT. Its protein product is CASSATGAGTEAFF.

This clonotype was seen at least ten times. V gene TRBV12-3 or TRBV12-4 combines with J gene TRBJ2-7, with unresolved D. V was clipped by 5 bases and J by 6 bases, with 11 bases between them. This CDR3 contains 12 residues. This chain's CDR3 is CASSPTWAEQYF. For the CDR3, the DNA is TGTGCCAGCAGTCCCACCTGGGCCGAGCAGTACTTC.

Comments on this clonotype: This may be a read error, as it is one base from a much larger clone. The chain has TRBV5-1 and TRBJ2-2; no definite D call. The CDR3 totals 15 residues. V was clipped by 2 bases and J by 1 base, with 9 bases between them. The germline V gene encodes CDR1 SGHRS and CDR2 YFSETQ. The CDR3 spells CASSFVAGNTGELFF. The CDR3 DNA follows: TGCGCCAGCAGCTTTGTAGCAGGGAACACCGGGGAGCTGTTTTTT. Full variable domain (outside the CDR3, taken from reference TRBV5-1 and TRBJ2-2): KAGVTQTPRYLIKTRGQQVTLSCSPISGHRSVSWYQQTPGQGLQFLFEYFSETQRNKGNFPGRFSGRQFSNSRSEMNVSTLELGDSALYLCASSFVAGNTGELFFGEGSRLTVL.

The CDR3, as DNA: TGCAGTGCTAGAGATTGGAATAGCGGGAGTGGGAGCTCCTACAATGAGCAGTTCTTC. The encoded protein is CSARDWNSGSGSSYNEQFF. This rearrangement joins TRBV20-1 to TRBJ2-1, with TRBD2 identical over 9 bases. Germline V lookup: CDR1 DFQATT, CDR2 SNEGSKA (reference sequence). The V and J ends lost 0 bases and 0 bases, in that order; junction bases with no gene match: 12. The CDR3 consists of 19 residues.

The chain is built from TRBV20-1 and TRBJ2-1; TRBD1 might be the D (5 bases). Germline values: CDR1 DFQATT, CDR2 SNEGSKA (reference sequence). The CDR3 is made up of 12 amino acids. Trimming removed 1 base at V and 8 bases at J, with 9 bases between. The CDR3 reads CSARGQGDEQFF. In DNA form, the CDR3 reads TGCAGTGCTAGAGGCCAGGGTGATGAGCAGTTCTTC.

The V and J genes are TRBV5-1 and TRBJ2-5; 11 bases agree with TRBD1. The CDR3 is made up of 16 amino acids. V dropped 4 bases and J dropped 4; count of bases not matched to a gene: 9. The V gene's germline CDR1 is SGHRS and CDR2 YFSETQ. This CDR3 is CASSIQPGQGGETQYF. Here the CDR3 DNA reads TGCGCCAGCAGCATACAACCGGGACAGGGGGGAGAGACCCAGTACTTC. Full variable domain (outside the CDR3, taken from reference TRBV5-1 and TRBJ2-5): KAGVTQTPRYLIKTRGQQVTLSCSPISGHRSVSWYQQTPGQGLQFLFEYFSETQRNKGNFPGRFSGRQFSNSRSEMNVSTLELGDSALYLCASSIQPGQGGETQYFGPGTRLLVL.

The DNA of the CDR3 is TGTGCCAGCTCGAAAATCTCTGGGGCCAACGTCCTGACTTTC. This encodes CASSKISGANVLTF. V gene TRBV2 combines with J gene TRBJ2-6; D is ambiguous. The CDR3 runs to 14 residues. Germline CDR1 reads SNHLY; CDR2 reads FYNNEI. Trimming removed 8 bases at V and 0 bases at J, with 8 bases between.

This clonotype has just a few counts. The chain couples TRBV20-1 to TRBJ2-3; perhaps TRBD1 as D (6 bases). The CDR3 has 15 amino acids. CDR1 and CDR2 (germline): DFQATT, SNEGSKA (reference sequence). V was pared by 0 bases and J by 0 bases, with 10 bases between. CDR3 loop: CSARDLQGSTDTQYF. In nucleotides, the CDR3 is TGCAGTGCTAGAGATCTACAGGGAAGCACAGATACGCAGTATTTT.

This rearrangement joins TRBV7-2 to TRBJ2-5; D perhaps matches TRBD2 (5 bases). This CDR3 region has 15 residues. Trimming shortened V by 0 bases and J by 4 bases, and 12 bases separated the two germline ends. Per germline, CDR1 SGHTA and CDR2 FQGNSA. The CDR3 bases are TGTGCCAGCAGCTTAGCGCCAGACTACGGAGAGACCCAGTACTTC. It is translated as CASSLAPDYGETQYF. The whole variable domain, filled in from reference TRBV7-2 and TRBJ2-5, reads GAGVSQSPSNKVTEKGKDVELRCDPISGHTALYWYRQSLGQGLEFLIYFQGNSAPDKSGLPSDRFSAERTGGSVSTLTIQRTQQEDSAVYLCASSLAPDYGETQYFGPGTRLLVL.

The J gene is TRBJ1-4, the V gene TRBV5-1; D call uncertain. CDR1 and CDR2 from the germline V gene are SGHRS and YFSETQ. This CDR3 comprises 14 residues. V was trimmed by 1 base and J by 7 bases, leaving 11 bases between them. This chain's CDR3 is CASSLSPEGEKLFF. The CDR3 bases are TGCGCCAGCAGCTTGTCGCCAGAGGGTGAAAAACTGTTTTTT.

The chain links TRBV20-1 to TRBJ1-4; D is ambiguous. Germline V gives CDR1 DFQATT, CDR2 SNEGSKA (reference sequence). Trimming stripped 2 bases from V and 0 bases from J, with 10 bases between. The CDR3 has 15 amino acids. Written as DNA, the CDR3 is TGCAGTGCTAGAAGAACCGGGACAACTAATGAAAAACTGTTTTTT. Amino acids: CSARRTGTTNEKLFF.

This clonotype was counted a few times. CDR3 in DNA: TGTGCCAGCAGCTTTGGCTACTATGGCTACACCTTC. As protein: CASSFGYYGYTF. V usage is TRBV11-2 and J usage is TRBJ1-2; no reliable D call. The CDR3 consists of 12 residues. In germline, CDR1 is SGHAT, CDR2 FQNNGV. V was pared by 3 bases and J by 3 bases, with 5 bases between.

The rearrangement uses TRBV4-1 and TRBJ2-3; a possible D gene is TRBD2 (5 bases). The V gene lost 4 bases and the J gene lost 5 bases, with 25 bases spanning the gap. CDR1 MGHRA and CDR2 YSYEKL come from the germline V gene. The CDR3 has 18 residues. CDR3 coding DNA: TGCGCCAGCAGCCCGAGTACCGGGCAGGACTTTAAGAGAGATACGCAGTATTTT. Its protein product is CASSPSTGQDFKRDTQYF.

A few counts support this clonotype. The rearrangement links TRBV6-1 to TRBJ1-1; the D is unclear. The germline CDR1 and CDR2 sequences are MNHNS and SASEGT. With 7 bases removed from V and 11 bases from J, the gap between germline ends came to 11 bases. The CDR3 has 10 amino acids. The CDR3 loop is CASTRNEAFF. DNA for the CDR3: TGTGCCAGCACCCGAAATGAGGCTTTCTTT.

This clonotype was detected ten times or more. The J gene is TRBJ1-2, the V gene TRBV4-1, with D hard to call. Germline V gene sequence: CDR1 MGHRA, CDR2 YSYEKL. This CDR3 region has 17 residues. V lost 1 base, J lost 5 bases, and 20 bases lay in between. CDR3 in amino acids: CASSQVNFIGVRYGYTF. The DNA for the CDR3 is TGCGCCAGCAGCCAAGTGAACTTCATCGGGGTTCGATATGGCTACACCTTC.

This clonotype was picked up a small number of times. This chain joins TRBV20-1 and TRBJ1-5, with 7 bases identical to TRBD1. The length of the CDR3 is 14 residues. V shed 2 bases, J shed 7 bases, and the junction held 8 bases outside the gene matches. Germline values: CDR1 DFQATT, CDR2 SNEGSKA (reference sequence). CDR3 sequence (DNA): TGCAGTGCTAGAAACAGGGGAGATGGCCAGCCCCAGCATTTT. Amino acid sequence: CSARNRGDGQPQHF.

The chain is built from TRBV20-1 and TRBJ2-7, with TRBD2 identical over 8 bases. The junction had 15 bases not matched to a gene; V was cut back by 6 bases and J by 5 bases. From germline, CDR1 is DFQATT and CDR2 SNEGSKA (reference sequence). This CDR3 has 15 amino acids. CDR3: CSALERSGSIHEQYV. CDR3 DNA sequence: TGCAGTGCCTTGGAGAGGAGCGGGAGTATCCACGAGCAGTACGTC.